This T cell receptor (beta chain) was obtained from a study of cytotoxic CD8 clonotypes in ibrutinib-treated CLL. This clone occurred a few times. Data came from immunoSEQ multiplex PCR; TCRdb stores just in-frame clones and leaves some out. The table includes some 19,000 clones, 81% detected once. CDR1 SGDLS and CDR2 YYNGEE come from the germline V gene. V was clipped by 3 bases and J by 5 bases, with 12 bases between them. CDR3 length: 14 amino acids. This specimen was PBMCs, taken before ibrutinib treatment. This receptor was identified in a human donor with chronic lymphocytic leukemia. The chain is built from TRBV9 and TRBJ2-1; D is unresolved. CDR3 loop: CASSDSALNNEQFF. As DNA, the CDR3 is TGTGCCAGCAGCGACTCAGCCCTTAACAATGAGCAGTTCTTC.